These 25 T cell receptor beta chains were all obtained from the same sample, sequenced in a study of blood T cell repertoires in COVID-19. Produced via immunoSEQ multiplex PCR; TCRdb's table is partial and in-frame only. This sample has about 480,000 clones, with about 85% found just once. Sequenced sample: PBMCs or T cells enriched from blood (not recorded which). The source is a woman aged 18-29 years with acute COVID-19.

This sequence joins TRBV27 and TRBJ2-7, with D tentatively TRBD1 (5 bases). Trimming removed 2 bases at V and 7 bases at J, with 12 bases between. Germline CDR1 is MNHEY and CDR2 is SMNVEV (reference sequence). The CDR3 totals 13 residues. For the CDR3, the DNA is TGTGCCAGCAGTTTAGGACGTGCAGGGGAGCAGTACTTC. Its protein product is CASSLGRAGEQYF.

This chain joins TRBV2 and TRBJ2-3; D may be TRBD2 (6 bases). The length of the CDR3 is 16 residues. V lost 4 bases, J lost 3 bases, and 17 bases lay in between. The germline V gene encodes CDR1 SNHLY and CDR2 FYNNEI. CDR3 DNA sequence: TGTGCCAGCAGTGGTCTAGCGTTGTTGGGGACAGATACGCAGTATTTT. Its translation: CASSGLALLGTDTQYF.

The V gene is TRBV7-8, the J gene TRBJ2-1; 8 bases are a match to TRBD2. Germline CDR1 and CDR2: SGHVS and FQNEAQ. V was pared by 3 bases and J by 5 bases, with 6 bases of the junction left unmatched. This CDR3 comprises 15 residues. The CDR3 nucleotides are TGTGCCAGCAGCTTTAGCGGGAACCCGAACAATGAGCAGTTCTTC. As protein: CASSFSGNPNNEQFF.

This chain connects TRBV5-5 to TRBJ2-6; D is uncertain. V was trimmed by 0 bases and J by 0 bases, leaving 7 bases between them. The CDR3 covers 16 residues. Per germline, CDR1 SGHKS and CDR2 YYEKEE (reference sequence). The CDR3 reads CASSLGLHSGANVLTF. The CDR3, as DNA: TGTGCCAGCAGCTTGGGGCTGCACTCTGGGGCCAACGTCCTGACTTTC. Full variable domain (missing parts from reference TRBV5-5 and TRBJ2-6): DAGVTQSPTHLIKTRGQQVTLRCSPISGHKSVSWYQQVLGQGPQFIFQYYEKEERGRGNFPDRFSARQFPNYSSELNVNALLLGDSALYLCASSLGLHSGANVLTFGAGSRLTVL.

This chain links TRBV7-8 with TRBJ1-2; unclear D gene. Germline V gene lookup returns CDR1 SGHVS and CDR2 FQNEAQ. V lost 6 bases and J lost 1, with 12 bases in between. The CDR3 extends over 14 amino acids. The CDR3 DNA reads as TGTGCCAGCAGTGTGGGGAGCTTTAACTATGGCTACACCTTC. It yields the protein CASSVGSFNYGYTF.

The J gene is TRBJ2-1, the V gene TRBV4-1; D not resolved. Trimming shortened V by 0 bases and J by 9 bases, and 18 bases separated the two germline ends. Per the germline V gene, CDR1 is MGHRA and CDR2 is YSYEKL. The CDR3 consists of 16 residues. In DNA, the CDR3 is TGCGCCAGCAGCCAAGATTTCGGCTTGGCTAGGAGTGAGCAGTTCTTC. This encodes CASSQDFGLARSEQFF.

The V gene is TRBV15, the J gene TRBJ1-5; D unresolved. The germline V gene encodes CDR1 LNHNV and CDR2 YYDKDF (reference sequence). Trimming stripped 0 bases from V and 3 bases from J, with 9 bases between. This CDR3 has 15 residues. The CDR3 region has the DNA TGTGCCACCAGCAGAGATTATACAGTCAATCAGCCCCAGCATTTT. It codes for CATSRDYTVNQPQHF.

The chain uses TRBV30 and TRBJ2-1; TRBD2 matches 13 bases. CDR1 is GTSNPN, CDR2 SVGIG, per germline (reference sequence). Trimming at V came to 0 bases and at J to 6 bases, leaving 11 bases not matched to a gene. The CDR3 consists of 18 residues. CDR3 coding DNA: TGTGCCTGGAGTGTACTGGGATCGACTAGCGGGAGGACCAATGAGCAGTTCTTC. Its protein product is CAWSVLGSTSGRTNEQFF.

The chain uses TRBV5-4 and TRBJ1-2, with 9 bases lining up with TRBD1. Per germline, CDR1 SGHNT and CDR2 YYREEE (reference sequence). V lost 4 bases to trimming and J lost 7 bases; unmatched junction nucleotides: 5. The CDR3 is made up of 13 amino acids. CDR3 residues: CASSLGTGTGYTF. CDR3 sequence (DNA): TGTGCCAGCAGCCTCGGGACAGGGACTGGCTACACCTTC.

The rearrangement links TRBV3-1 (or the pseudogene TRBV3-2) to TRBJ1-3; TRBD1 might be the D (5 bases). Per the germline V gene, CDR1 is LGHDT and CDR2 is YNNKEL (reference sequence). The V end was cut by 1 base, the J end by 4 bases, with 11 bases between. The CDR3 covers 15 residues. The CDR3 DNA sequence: TGTGCCAGCAGCCAAGCCAGGGTGAGCGGAAACACCATATATTTT. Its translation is CASSQARVSGNTIYF.

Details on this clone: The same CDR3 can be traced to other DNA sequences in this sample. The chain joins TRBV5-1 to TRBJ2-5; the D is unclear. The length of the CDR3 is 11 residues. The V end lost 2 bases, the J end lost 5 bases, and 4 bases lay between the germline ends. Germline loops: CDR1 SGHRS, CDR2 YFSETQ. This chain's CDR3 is CASSFEETQYF. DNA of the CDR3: TGCGCCAGCAGCTTCGAGGAGACCCAGTACTTC.

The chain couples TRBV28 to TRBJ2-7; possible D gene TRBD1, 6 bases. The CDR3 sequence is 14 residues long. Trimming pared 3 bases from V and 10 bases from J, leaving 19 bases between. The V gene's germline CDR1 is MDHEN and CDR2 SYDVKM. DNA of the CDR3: TGTGCCAGCAGTTTCGGCAGGGGCTGGGGAAATCAGTACTTC. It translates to CASSFGRGWGNQYF.

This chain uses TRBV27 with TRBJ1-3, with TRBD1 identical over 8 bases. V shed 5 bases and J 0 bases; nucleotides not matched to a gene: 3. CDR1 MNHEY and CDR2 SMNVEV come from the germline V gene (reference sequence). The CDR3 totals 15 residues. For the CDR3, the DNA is TGTGCCAGCAGTCCCGGGACAGGCTCTGGAAACACCATATATTTT. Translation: CASSPGTGSGNTIYF.

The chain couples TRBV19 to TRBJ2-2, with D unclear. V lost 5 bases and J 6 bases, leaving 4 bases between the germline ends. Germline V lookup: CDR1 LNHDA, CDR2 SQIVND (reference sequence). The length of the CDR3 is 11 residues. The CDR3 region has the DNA TGTGCCAGTAGTCGGTCCGGGGAGCTGTTTTTT. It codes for CASSRSGELFF. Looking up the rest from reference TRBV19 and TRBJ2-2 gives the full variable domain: DGGITQSPKYLFRKEGQNVTLSCEQNLNHDAMYWYRQDPGQGLRLIYYSQIVNDFQKGDIAEGYSVSREKKESFPLTVTSAQKNPTAFYLCASSRSGELFFGEGSRLTVL.

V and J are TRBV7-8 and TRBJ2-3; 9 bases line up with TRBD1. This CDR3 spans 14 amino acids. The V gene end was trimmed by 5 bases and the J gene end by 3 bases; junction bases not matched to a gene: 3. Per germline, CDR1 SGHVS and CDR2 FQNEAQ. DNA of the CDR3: TGTGCCAGCAGCCTGACAGGGGGAACAGATACGCAGTATTTT. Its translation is CASSLTGGTDTQYF. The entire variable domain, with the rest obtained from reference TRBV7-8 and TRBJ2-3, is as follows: GAGVSQSPRYKVAKRGQDVALRCDPISGHVSLFWYQQALGQGPEFLTYFQNEAQLDKSGLPSDRFFAERPEGSVSTLKIQRTQQEDSAVYLCASSLTGGTDTQYFGPGTRLTVL.

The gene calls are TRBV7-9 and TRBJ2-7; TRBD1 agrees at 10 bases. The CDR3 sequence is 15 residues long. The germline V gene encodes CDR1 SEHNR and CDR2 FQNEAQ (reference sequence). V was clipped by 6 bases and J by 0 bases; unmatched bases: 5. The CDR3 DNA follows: TGTGCCAGCAGATTGGGACAGGGGCCCTCCTACGAGCAGTACTTC. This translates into CASRLGQGPSYEQYF.

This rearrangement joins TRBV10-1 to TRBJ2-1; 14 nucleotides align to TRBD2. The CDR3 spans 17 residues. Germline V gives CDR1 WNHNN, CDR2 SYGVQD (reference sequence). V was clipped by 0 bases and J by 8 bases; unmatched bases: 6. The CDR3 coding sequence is TGCGCCAGCAGTGAGTCCCCGACTAGCGGGAGGGCAGATGAGCAGTTCTTC. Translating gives CASSESPTSGRADEQFF.

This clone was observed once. The CDR3 sequence: CANPLQGLGTEAFF. In DNA, the CDR3 is TGTGCCAACCCTTTACAGGGTCTCGGCACTGAAGCTTTCTTT. The V gene is TRBV28, the J gene TRBJ1-1; D may be TRBD1 (6 bases). Per germline, CDR1 MDHEN and CDR2 SYDVKM. Between the trimmed V and J ends, which lost 10 bases and 4 bases, there was a span of 19 bases. This CDR3 has 14 residues. The entire variable domain, with the rest obtained from reference TRBV28 and TRBJ1-1, is as follows: DVKVTQSSRYLVKRTGEKVFLECVQDMDHENMFWYRQDPGLGLRLIYFSYDVKMKEKGDIPEGYSVSREKKERFSLILESASTNQTSMYLCANPLQGLGTEAFFGQGTRLTVV.

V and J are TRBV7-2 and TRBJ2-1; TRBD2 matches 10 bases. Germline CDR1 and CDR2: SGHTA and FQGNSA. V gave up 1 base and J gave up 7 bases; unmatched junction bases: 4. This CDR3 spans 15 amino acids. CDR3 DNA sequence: TGTGCCAGCAGCTTAGAAGCGGGAGGGCCGAATGAGCAGTTCTTC. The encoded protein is CASSLEAGGPNEQFF. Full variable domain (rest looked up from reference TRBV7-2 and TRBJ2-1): GAGVSQSPSNKVTEKGKDVELRCDPISGHTALYWYRQSLGQGLEFLIYFQGNSAPDKSGLPSDRFSAERTGGSVSTLTIQRTQQEDSAVYLCASSLEAGGPNEQFFGPGTRLTVL.

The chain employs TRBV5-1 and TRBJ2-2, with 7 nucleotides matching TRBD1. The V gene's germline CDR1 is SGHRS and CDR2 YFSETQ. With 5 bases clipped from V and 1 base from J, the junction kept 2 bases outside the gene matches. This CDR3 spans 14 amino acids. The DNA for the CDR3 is TGCGCCAGCAGAAGGGACAGGAACACCGGGGAGCTGTTTTTT. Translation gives CASRRDRNTGELFF. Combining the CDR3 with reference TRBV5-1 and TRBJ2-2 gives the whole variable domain KAGVTQTPRYLIKTRGQQVTLSCSPISGHRSVSWYQQTPGQGLQFLFEYFSETQRNKGNFPGRFSGRQFSNSRSEMNVSTLELGDSALYLCASRRDRNTGELFFGEGSRLTVL.

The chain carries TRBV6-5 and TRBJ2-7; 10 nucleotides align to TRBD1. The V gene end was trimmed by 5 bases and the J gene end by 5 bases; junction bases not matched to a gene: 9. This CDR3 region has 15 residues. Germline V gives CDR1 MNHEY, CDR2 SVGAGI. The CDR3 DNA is TGTGCCAGCAGTCGTTCCCGGGACAGGGGACACGAGCAGTACTTC. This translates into CASSRSRDRGHEQYF.

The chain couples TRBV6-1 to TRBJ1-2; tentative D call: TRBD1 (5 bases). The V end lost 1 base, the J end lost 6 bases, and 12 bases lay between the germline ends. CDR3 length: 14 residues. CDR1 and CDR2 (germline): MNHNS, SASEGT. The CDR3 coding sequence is TGTGCCAGCAGTGAAGTGGAGGGGAGGGATGGCTACACCTTC. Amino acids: CASSEVEGRDGYTF.

The CDR3, as DNA: TGTGCCAGCAGCGACCAAAGGAGGCTGAACACTGAAGCTTTCTTT. Its protein is CASSDQRRLNTEAFF. V and J are TRBV11-2 and TRBJ1-1; D not certain. Trimming took 5 bases from V and 0 from J, leaving 13 bases between them. The CDR3 consists of 15 residues. Germline V gene lookup returns CDR1 SGHAT and CDR2 FQNNGV.

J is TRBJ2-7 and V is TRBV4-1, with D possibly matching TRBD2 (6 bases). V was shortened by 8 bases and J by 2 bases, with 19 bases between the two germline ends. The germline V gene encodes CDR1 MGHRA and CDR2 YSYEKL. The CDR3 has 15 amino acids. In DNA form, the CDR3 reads TGCGCCAGCTCTCTCTACCGGGAGCAGACCTACGAGCAGTACTTC. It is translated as CASSLYREQTYEQYF.

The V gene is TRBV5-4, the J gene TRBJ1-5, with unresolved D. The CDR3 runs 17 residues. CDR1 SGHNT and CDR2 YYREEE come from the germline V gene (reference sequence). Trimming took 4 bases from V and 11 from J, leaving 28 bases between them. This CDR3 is CASSNLRQAKKGGSQHF. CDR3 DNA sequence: TGTGCCAGCAGCAACCTTAGGCAGGCCAAGAAGGGAGGGTCCCAGCATTTT.